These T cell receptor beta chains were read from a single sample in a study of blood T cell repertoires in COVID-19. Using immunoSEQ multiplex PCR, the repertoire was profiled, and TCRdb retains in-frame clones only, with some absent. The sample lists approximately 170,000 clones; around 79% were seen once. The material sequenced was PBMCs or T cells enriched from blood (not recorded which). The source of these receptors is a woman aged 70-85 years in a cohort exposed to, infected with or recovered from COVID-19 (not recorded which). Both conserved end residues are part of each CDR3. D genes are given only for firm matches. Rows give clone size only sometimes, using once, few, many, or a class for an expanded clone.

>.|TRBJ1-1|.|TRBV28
TGTGCCAGCAAGGGTCTCTGGGGCCGCTACACTGAAGCTTTCTTT
CASKGLWGRYTEAFF
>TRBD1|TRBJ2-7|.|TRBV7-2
TGTGCCAGCAGGGACAGGGTTGAATACGAGCAGTACTTC
CASRDRVEYEQYF
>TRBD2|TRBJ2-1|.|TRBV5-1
TGCGCCAGCAGCTACTCTAGCGGTGTGGGTGAGCAGTTCTTC
CASSYSSGVGEQFF
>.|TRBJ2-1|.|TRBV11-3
TGTGCCAGCAGCATGCGCGGTTATAACAATGAGCAGTTCTTC
CASSMRGYNNEQFF
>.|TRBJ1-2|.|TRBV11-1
TGTGCCAGCAGCTTCGCCCCGACAGGCTATGGCTACACCTTC
CASSFAPTGYGYTF
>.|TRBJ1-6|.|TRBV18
TGTGCCAGCTCACCAGGAAGGCGAGGAACCTATAATTCACCCCTCCACTTT
CASSPGRRGTYNSPLHF
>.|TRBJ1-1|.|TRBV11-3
TGTGCCAGCAGCTTATACGGGGGAGCCACTGAAGCTTTCTTT
CASSLYGGATEAFF
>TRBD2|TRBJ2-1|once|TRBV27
TGTGCCAGCAGTTTCCAGCGGGAGTCCTCCTACAATGAGCAGTTCTTC
CASSFQRESSYNEQFF
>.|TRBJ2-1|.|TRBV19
TGTGCCAGTAGTATTCCCCACGGGGGATTGGGGAATGAGCAGTTCTTC
CASSIPHGGLGNEQFF
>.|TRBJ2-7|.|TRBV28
TGTGCCAGCAGTTTAGACGTGGTGGGCCCAACAATCTCCTACGAGCAGTACTTC
CASSLDVVGPTISYEQYF
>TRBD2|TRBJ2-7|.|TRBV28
TGTGCCAGCAGTTCCCACAGTGGACTAGCCGGCGAGCAGTACTTC
CASSSHSGLAGEQYF
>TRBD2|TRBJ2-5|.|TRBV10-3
TGTGCCATCAGTGACCAAGCGGGAGGTAGTGAGACCCAGTACTTC
CAISDQAGGSETQYF
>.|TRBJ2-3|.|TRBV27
TGTGCCAGCACCACCGGGCAGGGTTTATTTGATACGCAGTATTTT
CASTTGQGLFDTQYF
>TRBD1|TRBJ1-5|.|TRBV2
TGTGCCAGCAGTCTATCCGGGACAGGGTACAATCAGCCCCAGCATTTT
CASSLSGTGYNQPQHF
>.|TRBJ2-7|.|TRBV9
TGTGCCAGCAGCCCCCAGACTAGTCCCTCCTACGAGCAGTACTTC
CASSPQTSPSYEQYF
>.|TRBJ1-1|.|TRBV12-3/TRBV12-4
TGTGCCAGCAGTTTAGGCAGTAACACTGAAGCTTTCTTT
CASSLGSNTEAFF
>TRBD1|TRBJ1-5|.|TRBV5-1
TGCGCCAGCAGCTTGGGGGACAGGGAAGATCAGCCCCAGCATTTT
CASSLGDREDQPQHF
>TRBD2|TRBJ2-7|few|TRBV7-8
TGTGCCAGCAGCTTAGAAGCGGGGGACTACGAGCAGTACTTC
CASSLEAGDYEQYF
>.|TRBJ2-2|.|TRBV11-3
TGTGCCAGCAGCTCTATATTACCGAACACCGGGGAGCTGTTTTTT
CASSSILPNTGELFF
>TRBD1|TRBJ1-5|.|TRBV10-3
TGTGCCATCAGCCCGACAGGGTATGACAATCAGCCCCAGCATTTT
CAISPTGYDNQPQHF
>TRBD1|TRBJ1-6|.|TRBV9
TGTGCCAGCAGCGTAGGAACAGGGGGTAGTTCACCCCTCCACTTT
CASSVGTGGSSPLHF
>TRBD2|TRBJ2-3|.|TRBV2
TGTGCCAGCAAGCTCAACTACGGGGGGGGGACAGATACGCAGTATTTT
CASKLNYGGGTDTQYF
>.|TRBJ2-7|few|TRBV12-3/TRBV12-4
TGTGCCAGCAGCACTACCGGAGACGAGCAGTACTTC
CASSTTGDEQYF
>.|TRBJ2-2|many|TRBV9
TGTGCCAGCAGCGTAGTGTTCGCCGGGGAGCTGTTTTTT
CASSVVFAGELFF
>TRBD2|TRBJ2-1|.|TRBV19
TGTGCCAGTAGTATGGCCCGGACTAGCCGAAACTACAATGAGCAGTTCTTC
CASSMARTSRNYNEQFF
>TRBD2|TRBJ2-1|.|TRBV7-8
TGTGCCAGCAGCTCCCGCGGGACTAGCGGGATTTCCAATGAGCAGTTCTTC
CASSSRGTSGISNEQFF
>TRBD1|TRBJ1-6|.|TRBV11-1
TGTGCCAGCAGCTTCGGGACAGGGGATAATTCACCCCTCCACTTT
CASSFGTGDNSPLHF